This TCR beta chain was obtained from a study of a mutant IDH1 vaccine in newly diagnosed glioma. At the level of the study: Beginning 4-6 weeks after radiotherapy alone, or with temozolomide cycles, vaccination took place. Sex among treated patients split around 62% male, approximately 38% female; mean age was about 40 years.

The V end was cut by 7 bases, the J end by 2 bases, with 18 bases between. The CDR3 spans 15 residues. In germline, CDR1 is MNHNS, CDR2 SASEGT. For this clone: Its target is unknown.

Using immunoSEQ multiplex PCR, the repertoire was profiled, and TCRdb retains in-frame clones only, with some absent. The table shows around 57,000 clones, with 84% occurring only once. The study's findings and limits: Apparently, pseudoprogression bore no relation to changes among the top peripheral T cell clonotypes.

Time point reported: week 35, safety follow-up. Vaccination comprised doses that each held 300 ug of mutant IDH1 20-mer peptide, plus topical imiquimod. The chain couples TRBV6-1 to TRBJ2-7; D is unclear. This clonotype was sampled from a man aged 25 to 40 with glioma. The sequencing used PBMCs, collected from a glioma patient whose treatment included an IDH1 peptide vaccine. The CDR3 here is CASKGVDLPTYEQYF. The CDR3 DNA reads TGTGCCAGCAAAGGAGTTGACTTACCAACCTACGAGCAGTACTTC.